These 3 T cell receptor beta chains were sequenced from one sample in a study of blood T cells in healthy people across ages. PCR was performed a second time for about 6 to 11 cycles using a sample-barcoded 5' primer and a J-beta primer mix. TCRdb re-called the 5' RACE reads with MiXCR, one entry per CDR3 protein. The top ten hold around 3% of the sample, which has some 850,000 distinct CDR3 sequences, about a quarter seen once. These data were likewise used in another study, on T cells of mothers and their children.

Sample: blood. Receptor source: a boy aged 5-17 years in good health.

This clonotype was observed a few times. This sequence joins TRBV28 and TRBJ1-1; the D is unclear. CDR1 and CDR2 (germline): MDHEN, SYDVKM. Trimming took off 3 bases at V and 7 bases at J, with 12 bases between the two ends. This CDR3 has 13 residues. The CDR3 DNA reads TGTGCCAGCAGTTTCACCGGGCCCCTTGAAGCTTTCTTT. This encodes CASSFTGPLEAFF. The whole variable domain, filled in from reference TRBV28 and TRBJ1-1, reads DVKVTQSSRYLVKRTGEKVFLECVQDMDHENMFWYRQDPGLGLRLIYFSYDVKMKEKGDIPEGYSVSREKKERFSLILESASTNQTSMYLCASSFTGPLEAFFGQGTRLTVV.

The chain carries TRBV9 and TRBJ1-5; 8 nucleotides line up with TRBD1. Per the germline V gene, CDR1 is SGDLS and CDR2 is YYNGEE. V shed 0 bases and J 6 bases; nucleotides not matched to a gene: 5. CDR3 length: 15 amino acids. The DNA for the CDR3 is TGTGCCAGCAGCGTAGAACAGGGGGTCGCTCAGCCCCAGCATTTT. It translates to CASSVEQGVAQPQHF. Combining the CDR3 with reference TRBV9 and TRBJ1-5 gives the whole variable domain DSGVTQTPKHLITATGQRVTLRCSPRSGDLSVYWYQQSLDQGLQFLIQYYNGEERAKGNILERFSAQQFPDLHSELNLSSLELGDSALYFCASSVEQGVAQPQHFGDGTRLSIL.

This clonotype was seen only a few times. The gene calls are TRBV20-1 and TRBJ2-1, with a possible D match to TRBD2 (7 bases). CDR1 is DFQATT and CDR2 is SNEGSKA in the germline V gene (reference sequence). There are 14 residues in the CDR3. V was clipped by 6 bases and J by 8 bases, with 20 bases between them. CDR3 sequence reads: CSAPPGGQDDEQFF. CDR3 in DNA: TGCAGTGCCCCTCCGGGGGGCCAAGACGATGAGCAGTTCTTC.